The 16 T cell receptor beta chains in this list originate from one sample, sequenced in a study of cytomegalovirus exposure and HLA in healthy donors. Produced via immunoSEQ multiplex PCR; TCRdb's table is partial and in-frame only. This table holds around 300,000 clones, around 89% found once. The sequencing input was PBMCs. The receptors were gathered from a young woman in good health and CMV-seronegative.

This sequence joins TRBV28 and TRBJ1-2; 9 bases are a match to TRBD1. Germline V gives CDR1 MDHEN, CDR2 SYDVKM. The CDR3 contains 13 residues. With V trimmed by 6 bases and J by 8 bases, 7 bases remained unmatched. The CDR3 is CASSSTGGKGYTF. The CDR3 region has the DNA TGTGCCAGCAGCTCGACAGGGGGAAAGGGCTACACCTTC.

The chain recombines TRBV28 with TRBJ2-2, with TRBD2 identical over 9 bases. The germline V gene has CDR1 MDHEN and CDR2 SYDVKM. Germline trimming cut 6 bases from V and 3 bases from J; bases unmatched to any gene: 2. The CDR3 length is 14 residues. The CDR3 DNA reads as TGTGCCAGCAGCCGGACTAGCGACACCGGGGAGCTGTTTTTT. As protein: CASSRTSDTGELFF.

The gene calls are TRBV4-3 and TRBJ2-1; the match to TRBD2 covers 10 bases. Per germline, CDR1 LGHNA and CDR2 YSLEER. The CDR3 loop spans 17 amino acids. V gave up 4 bases and J gave up 6 bases; unmatched junction bases: 12. CDR3 nucleotide sequence: TGCGCCAGCAGCCCGCAACCGACTAGCGGGTTTATCAATGAGCAGTTCTTC. Protein sequence: CASSPQPTSGFINEQFF.

The rearrangement joins TRBV10-3 to TRBJ1-2; 11 nucleotides agree with TRBD1. CDR1 is ENHRY, CDR2 SYGVKD, per germline. The CDR3 has 14 residues. The J segment lost 3 bases and the V segment lost 4 bases, leaving 1 base of the junction unmatched. CDR3 residues: CAISGTGGDYGYTF. Here the CDR3 DNA reads TGTGCCATCAGTGGGACAGGGGGCGACTATGGCTACACCTTC.

This chain uses TRBV13 with TRBJ2-5, with 8 positions matching TRBD2. Germline V lookup: CDR1 PRHDT, CDR2 FYEKMQ (reference sequence). The CDR3 contains 15 residues. V was pared by 5 bases and J by 1 base, with 6 bases of the junction left unmatched. The CDR3 bases are TGTGCCAGCAGCACGCGTACTAGCGGCCAAGAGACCCAGTACTTC. Protein sequence: CASSTRTSGQETQYF.

CDR3 residues: CASSQGGRSSYEQYF. The DNA for the CDR3 is TGCGCCAGCAGCCAAGGTGGTAGGAGCTCCTACGAGCAGTACTTC. The V gene is TRBV4-1, the J gene TRBJ2-7, with D unresolved. Looked up from germline, CDR1 is MGHRA and CDR2 is YSYEKL. Trimming shortened V by 1 base and J by 0 bases, and 10 bases separated the two germline ends. This CDR3 has 15 amino acids.

The chain joins TRBV5-4 to TRBJ1-1; TRBD1 aligns across 7 bases. The CDR3 covers 14 residues. Germline V CDR1 and CDR2: SGHNT, YYREEE (reference sequence). Trimming took 3 bases from V and 5 from J; bases not matched to a gene: 7. CDR3 sequence: CASSSATGRTEAFF. CDR3 nucleotides: TGTGCCAGCAGCTCAGCGACAGGGAGAACTGAAGCTTTCTTT.

The chain couples TRBV19 to TRBJ1-5; 8 bases line up with TRBD1. Germline CDR1 and CDR2: LNHDA and SQIVND (reference sequence). V shed 5 bases and J 8 bases; nucleotides not matched to a gene: 11. The CDR3 length is 15 residues. The CDR3 bases are TGTGCCAGTAGTGCCGACGGGACAGGTCCAGAGCCCCAGCATTTT. It specifies CASSADGTGPEPQHF. The entire variable domain, with the rest obtained from reference TRBV19 and TRBJ1-5, is as follows: DGGITQSPKYLFRKEGQNVTLSCEQNLNHDAMYWYRQDPGQGLRLIYYSQIVNDFQKGDIAEGYSVSREKKESFPLTVTSAQKNPTAFYLCASSADGTGPEPQHFGDGTRLSIL.

This chain links TRBV30 with TRBJ1-1; D possibly corresponds to TRBD1 (6 bases). This CDR3 is 15 amino acids long. With 5 bases removed from V and 0 bases from J, the gap between germline ends came to 16 bases. Germline V gene lookup returns CDR1 GTSNPN and CDR2 SVGIG (reference sequence). The CDR3 loop reads CAWCPGGALNTEAFF. DNA for the CDR3: TGTGCCTGGTGCCCGGGGGGGGCGTTGAACACTGAAGCTTTCTTT.

As DNA, the CDR3 is TGTGCCAGCAGCTTTGGCCCCGGAGGGTATAGCTACGAGCAGTACTTC. Translating gives CASSFGPGGYSYEQYF. The chain couples TRBV12-1 to TRBJ2-7; TRBD2, the table's D call, lacks a check against the DNA. TRBV12-1 is a pseudogene locus. CDR3 length: 16 residues.

V is TRBV5-1 and J is TRBJ2-6; D possibly corresponds to TRBD1 (6 bases). With 4 bases removed from V and 0 bases from J, the gap between germline ends came to 20 bases. The CDR3 totals 19 residues. Germline CDR1 and CDR2: SGHRS and YFSETQ. The CDR3 nucleotides are TGCGCCAGCAGCAACCGAATGGGGGACATACTCTCTGGGGCCAACGTCCTGACTTTC. Its protein is CASSNRMGDILSGANVLTF.

This clone was seen a handful of times. The chain combines TRBV4-1 with TRBJ2-7; no reliable D call. V dropped 4 bases and J dropped 1 base, with 8 bases sitting between them. Germline loops: CDR1 MGHRA, CDR2 YSYEKL. This CDR3 spans 13 amino acids. The CDR3 nucleotides are TGCGCCAGCAGCCTTCGGAGTTCCTACGAGCAGTACTTC. Protein: CASSLRSSYEQYF.

The chain employs TRBV11-2 and TRBJ2-7; TRBD1 might be the D (6 bases). The CDR3 sequence is 14 residues long. Germline V gene sequence: CDR1 SGHAT, CDR2 FQNNGV. Trimming shortened V by 6 bases and J by 2 bases, and 14 bases separated the two germline ends. The CDR3 DNA reads TGTGCCAGCAGGACTGACAGGCTAGCCTACGAGCAGTACTTC. It yields the protein CASRTDRLAYEQYF.

V is TRBV9 and J is TRBJ2-5; D gene unclear. Per germline, CDR1 SGDLS and CDR2 YYNGEE. V was cut by 0 bases and J by 2 bases, with 8 bases left in between. This CDR3 has 14 amino acids. The CDR3 DNA reads TGTGCCAGCAGCGTAGACCCGCGACAAGAGACCCAGTACTTC. It specifies CASSVDPRQETQYF.

The V call is TRBV5-1, the J call TRBJ2-1; 7 bases match TRBD1. Germline values: CDR1 SGHRS, CDR2 YFSETQ. This CDR3 region has 15 residues. V trimming: 5 bases; J trimming: 4 bases; junction bases outside the gene matches: 9. CDR3 loop: CASRQPGQSYNEQFF. The CDR3 DNA follows: TGCGCCAGCAGACAACCGGGACAGTCATACAATGAGCAGTTCTTC.

The chain joins TRBV9 to TRBJ2-7; TRBD1 aligns across 8 bases. Germline CDR1 is SGDLS and CDR2 is YYNGEE. The CDR3 loop spans 15 amino acids. V dropped 4 bases and J dropped 0; count of bases not matched to a gene: 6. The CDR3 nucleotides read TGTGCCAGCAGCAATAGACAGGGGAGCTCCTACGAGCAGTACTTC. Its translation: CASSNRQGSSYEQYF.